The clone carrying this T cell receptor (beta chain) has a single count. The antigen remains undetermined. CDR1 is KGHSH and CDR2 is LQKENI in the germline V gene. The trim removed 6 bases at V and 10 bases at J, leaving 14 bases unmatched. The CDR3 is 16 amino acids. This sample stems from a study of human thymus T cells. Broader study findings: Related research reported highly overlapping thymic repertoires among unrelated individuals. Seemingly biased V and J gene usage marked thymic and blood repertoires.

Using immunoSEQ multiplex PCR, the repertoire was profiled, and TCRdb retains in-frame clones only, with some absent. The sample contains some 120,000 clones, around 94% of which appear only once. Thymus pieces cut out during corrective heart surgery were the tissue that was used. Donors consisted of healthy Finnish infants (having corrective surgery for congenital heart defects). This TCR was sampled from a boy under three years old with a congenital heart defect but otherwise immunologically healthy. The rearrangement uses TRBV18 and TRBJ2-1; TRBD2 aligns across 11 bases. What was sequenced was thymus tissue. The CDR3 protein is CASSPAGTSGGGEQFF. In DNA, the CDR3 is TGTGCCAGCTCGCCAGCCGGGACTAGCGGTGGGGGGGAGCAGTTCTTC.